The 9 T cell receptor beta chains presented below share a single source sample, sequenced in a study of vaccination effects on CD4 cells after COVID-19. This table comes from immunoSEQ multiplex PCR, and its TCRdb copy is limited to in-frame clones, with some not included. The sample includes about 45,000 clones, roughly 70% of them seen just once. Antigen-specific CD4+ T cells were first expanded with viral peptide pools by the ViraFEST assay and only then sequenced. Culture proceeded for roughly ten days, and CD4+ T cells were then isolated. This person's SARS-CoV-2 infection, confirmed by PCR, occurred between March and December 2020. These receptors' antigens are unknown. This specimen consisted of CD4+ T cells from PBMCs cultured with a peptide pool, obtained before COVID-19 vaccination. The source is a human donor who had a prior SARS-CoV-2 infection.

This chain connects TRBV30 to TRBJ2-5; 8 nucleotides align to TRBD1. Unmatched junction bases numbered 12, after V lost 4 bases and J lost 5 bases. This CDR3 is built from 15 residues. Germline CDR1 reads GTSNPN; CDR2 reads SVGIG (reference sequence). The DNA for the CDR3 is TGTGCCTGGACCCTAAGCAGGGGGCTCGGGGAGACCCAGTACTTC. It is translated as CAWTLSRGLGETQYF.

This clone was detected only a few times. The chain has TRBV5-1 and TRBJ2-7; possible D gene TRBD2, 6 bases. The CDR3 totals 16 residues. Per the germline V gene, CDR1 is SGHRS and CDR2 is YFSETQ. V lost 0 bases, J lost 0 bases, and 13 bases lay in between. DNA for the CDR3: TGCGCCAGCAGCTTGGCCCTAGGGACTTACTCCTACGAGCAGTACTTC. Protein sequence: CASSLALGTYSYEQYF. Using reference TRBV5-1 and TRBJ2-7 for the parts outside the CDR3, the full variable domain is KAGVTQTPRYLIKTRGQQVTLSCSPISGHRSVSWYQQTPGQGLQFLFEYFSETQRNKGNFPGRFSGRQFSNSRSEMNVSTLELGDSALYLCASSLALGTYSYEQYFGPGTRLTVT.

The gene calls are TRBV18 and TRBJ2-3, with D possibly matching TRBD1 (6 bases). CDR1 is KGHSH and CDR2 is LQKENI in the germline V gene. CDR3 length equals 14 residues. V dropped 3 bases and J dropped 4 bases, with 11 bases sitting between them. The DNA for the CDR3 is TGTGCCAGCTCACCCACAGGGTTCCCAGATACGCAGTATTTT. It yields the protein CASSPTGFPDTQYF.

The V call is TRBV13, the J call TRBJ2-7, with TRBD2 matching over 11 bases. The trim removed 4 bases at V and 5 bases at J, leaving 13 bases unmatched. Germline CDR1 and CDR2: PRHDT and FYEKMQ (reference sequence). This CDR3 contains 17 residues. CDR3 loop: CASSWRGLAALWDEQYF. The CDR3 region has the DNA TGTGCCAGCAGCTGGAGGGGACTAGCGGCCCTCTGGGACGAGCAGTACTTC. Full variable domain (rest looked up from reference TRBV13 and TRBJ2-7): AAGVIQSPRHLIKEKRETATLKCYPIPRHDTVYWYQQGPGQDPQFLISFYEKMQSDKGSIPDRFSAQQFSDYHSELNMSSLELGDSALYFCASSWRGLAALWDEQYFGPGTRLTVT.

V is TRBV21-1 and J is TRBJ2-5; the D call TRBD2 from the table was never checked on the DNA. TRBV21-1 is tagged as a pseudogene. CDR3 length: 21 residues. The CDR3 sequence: CASSTASGRLVEDVFQETQYF. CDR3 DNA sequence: TGTGCCAGCAGCACCGCTAGCGGGAGGCTTGTTGAGGACGTGTTTCAGGAGACCCAGTACTTC.

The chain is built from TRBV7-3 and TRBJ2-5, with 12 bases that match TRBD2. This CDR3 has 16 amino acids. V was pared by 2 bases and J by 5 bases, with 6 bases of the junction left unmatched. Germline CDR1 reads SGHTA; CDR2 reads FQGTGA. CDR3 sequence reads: CASSLGASGRAETQYF. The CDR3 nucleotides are TGTGCCAGCAGCTTAGGGGCTAGCGGGAGGGCGGAGACCCAGTACTTC.

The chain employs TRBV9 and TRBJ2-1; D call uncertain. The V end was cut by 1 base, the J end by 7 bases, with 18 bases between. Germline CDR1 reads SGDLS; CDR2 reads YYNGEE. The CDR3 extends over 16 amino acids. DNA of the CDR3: TGTGCCAGCAGCGTATCCTCGGGTGGAGCTGCAAATGAGCAGTTCTTC. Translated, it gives CASSVSSGGAANEQFF.

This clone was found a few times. DNA of the CDR3: TGTGCCAGCAGTACGGGACTAGCTTTCACCGGGGAGCTGTTTTTT. It specifies CASSTGLAFTGELFF. V gene TRBV27 combines with J gene TRBJ2-2, with TRBD2 matching 9 bases. The CDR3 spans 15 residues. The germline V gene encodes CDR1 MNHEY and CDR2 SMNVEV (reference sequence). J was trimmed by 4 bases and V by 5 bases; bases with no gene match: 5.

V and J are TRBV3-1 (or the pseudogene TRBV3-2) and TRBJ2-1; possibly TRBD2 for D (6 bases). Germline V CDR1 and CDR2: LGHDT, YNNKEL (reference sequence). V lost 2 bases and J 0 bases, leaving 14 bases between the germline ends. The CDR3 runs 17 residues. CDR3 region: CASSQIGGMSSYNEQFF. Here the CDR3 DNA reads TGTGCCAGCAGCCAAATTGGAGGGATGAGCTCCTACAATGAGCAGTTCTTC.